Presented here are 28 T cell receptor beta chains from one specimen sequenced in a study of blood T cell repertoires in COVID-19 (TCRdb year 2020). Libraries were prepared through the immunoSEQ multiplex PCR assay. TCRdb obtained this table from immuneACCESS and retained in-frame rearrangements with V and J assigned. These tables miss some clones; where compared with another copy, unresolved V genes account for less than half of the shortfall, and the remainder is unexplained. This sample has 250,000 to 400,000 clones in its table, and about 87% of those were observed once. The leading ten clones occupy about 1.5% of the sample. Material: peripheral blood. Receptors originate from a woman between 25 and 40 years old with COVID-19, enrolled during active disease.

This CDR3 reads CASSLEAGRVNTEAFF. In nucleotides, the CDR3 is TGTGCCAGCAGCTTAGAGGCAGGGCGAGTGAACACTGAAGCTTTCTTT. V gene TRBV11-2 combines with J gene TRBJ1-1, with D possibly being TRBD1 (5 bases). The V gene's germline CDR1 is SGHAT and CDR2 FQNNGV. V was shortened by 0 bases and J by 0 bases, with 11 bases between the two germline ends. This CDR3 has 16 amino acids.

The CDR3 region is CASSQSRGPGELFF. CDR3 DNA sequence: TGCGCCAGCAGCCAAAGCAGGGGGCCCGGGGAGCTGTTTTTT. The chain couples TRBV4-3 to TRBJ2-2; the match to TRBD1 covers 8 bases. Per the germline V gene, CDR1 is LGHNA and CDR2 is YSLEER. The CDR3 covers 14 residues. The junction had 2 bases not matched to a gene; V was cut back by 2 bases and J by 6 bases.

This chain uses TRBV6-5 with TRBJ1-2; 7 bases are shared with TRBD1. CDR3 length equals 13 residues. Germline-derived CDR1 and CDR2 are MNHEY and SVGAGI. The V gene end was trimmed by 2 bases and the J gene end by 4 bases; junction bases not matched to a gene: 1. CDR3 DNA sequence: TGTGCCAGCAGTTACGACAGGGTCTATGGCTACACCTTC. Translated: CASSYDRVYGYTF.

The chain carries TRBV7-8 and TRBJ2-1; D call uncertain. Germline values: CDR1 SGHVS, CDR2 FQNEAQ. This CDR3 spans 15 amino acids. Trimming pared 0 bases from V and 5 bases from J, leaving 11 bases between. In DNA, the CDR3 is TGTGCCAGCAGCTTAGCTCGGGTTCTCCACAATGAGCAGTTCTTC. This translates into CASSLARVLHNEQFF.

V and J are TRBV6-1 and TRBJ2-3; 8 nucleotides match TRBD2. Germline CDR1 MNHNS, CDR2 SASEGT. CDR3 length: 15 amino acids. V lost 5 bases to trimming and J lost 2 bases; unmatched junction nucleotides: 6. This chain's CDR3 is CASSKSGSYTDTQYF. The CDR3 region has the DNA TGTGCCAGCAGTAAAAGCGGGAGCTACACAGATACGCAGTATTTT.

The V gene is TRBV5-6, the J gene TRBJ2-2; 9 bases line up with TRBD1. The germline gives CDR1 SGHDT, CDR2 YYEEEE. This CDR3 has 15 residues. The junction had 4 bases not matched to a gene; V was cut back by 2 bases and J by 5 bases. CDR3 protein: CASSLGTGITGELFF. The DNA of the CDR3 is TGTGCCAGCAGCTTAGGGACAGGGATAACCGGGGAGCTGTTTTTT.

The V call is TRBV6-2 or TRBV6-3, the J call TRBJ2-1, with unresolved D. Germline CDR1 is MNHEY and CDR2 is SVGEGT. The CDR3 runs 15 residues. The V and J ends lost 2 bases and 4 bases respectively, with 12 bases between them. The CDR3 sequence is CASSYNLFGYNEQFF. The CDR3 DNA reads as TGTGCCAGCAGTTACAACCTCTTCGGGTACAATGAGCAGTTCTTC.

The rearrangement links TRBV9 to TRBJ2-1, with 10 positions matching TRBD1. CDR3 length: 15 residues. The V and J ends lost 2 bases and 8 bases, in that order; junction bases with no gene match: 7. The germline CDR1 and CDR2 sequences are SGDLS and YYNGEE. The CDR3: CASSVPRTGGHEQFF. CDR3 sequence (DNA): TGTGCCAGCAGCGTGCCCCGGACAGGGGGTCATGAGCAGTTCTTC.

J is TRBJ2-7 and V is TRBV2; 7 bases fit TRBD1. The CDR3 contains 15 residues. Per the germline V gene, CDR1 is SNHLY and CDR2 is FYNNEI. Unmatched junction bases numbered 8, after V lost 4 bases and J lost 2 bases. The CDR3 here is CASSADRAPTYEQYF. In DNA, the CDR3 is TGTGCCAGCAGTGCCGACAGGGCCCCGACCTACGAGCAGTACTTC.

This clone was observed once. The chain employs TRBV7-2 and TRBJ2-5, with 8 bases that match TRBD2. Looked up from germline, CDR1 is SGHTA and CDR2 is FQGNSA. V dropped 6 bases and J dropped 3; count of bases not matched to a gene: 6. This CDR3 is 14 amino acids long. The CDR3 loop is CASSLAGFEETQYF. The CDR3, as DNA: TGTGCCAGCAGTCTAGCGGGTTTCGAAGAGACCCAGTACTTC.

J is TRBJ2-1 and V is TRBV9, with 7 nucleotides matching TRBD2. Germline CDR1 and CDR2: SGDLS and YYNGEE. This CDR3 is 15 amino acids long. V lost 4 bases, J lost 4 bases, and 8 bases stayed unmatched. CDR3 in amino acids: CASSFRGERYNEQFF. For the CDR3, the DNA is TGTGCCAGCAGCTTCCGGGGGGAACGATACAATGAGCAGTTCTTC.

This clone was detected only once. The chain employs TRBV3-1 (or the pseudogene TRBV3-2) and TRBJ2-4; unclear D gene. CDR1 and CDR2 from the germline V gene are LGHDT and YNNKEL (reference sequence). The CDR3 loop spans 17 amino acids. V lost 5 bases, J lost 0 bases, and 17 bases lay in between. DNA of the CDR3: TGTGCCAGCAGCTCCAGAAAAACCACATTAGCCAAAAACATTCAGTACTTC. Protein: CASSSRKTTLAKNIQYF.

This chain connects TRBV11-3 to TRBJ2-1, with D maybe TRBD1 (5 bases). The V and J ends lost 7 bases and 4 bases respectively, with 14 bases between them. The germline V gene encodes CDR1 SGHNT and CDR2 YENEEA. This CDR3 spans 14 amino acids. The CDR3 here is CASTPPQGYNEQFF. The CDR3 nucleotides read TGTGCCAGCACCCCGCCCCAGGGATACAATGAGCAGTTCTTC.

V and J are TRBV25-1 and TRBJ1-6, with unresolved D. V gave up 6 bases and J gave up 10 bases, with 13 bases separating them. The CDR3 contains 13 residues. Germline V gene sequence: CDR1 MGHDK, CDR2 SYGVNS. This CDR3 is CASRTGLGSPLHF. CDR3 in DNA: TGTGCCAGCAGGACTGGGTTAGGATCACCCCTCCACTTT.

The J gene is TRBJ1-6, the V gene TRBV6-6; TRBD1 matches at 8 bases. The junction had 10 bases not matched to a gene; V was cut back by 8 bases and J by 13 bases. This CDR3 contains 13 residues. The germline CDR1 and CDR2 sequences are MNHNY and SVGAGI (reference sequence). CDR3 sequence: CASLQGAGGPLHF. In DNA, the CDR3 is TGTGCCAGCCTGCAGGGGGCGGGTGGGCCCCTCCACTTT.

The chain recombines TRBV29-1 with TRBJ1-1; 7 nucleotides align to TRBD1. The CDR3 is 16 amino acids. Germline trimming cut 0 bases from V and 4 bases from J; bases unmatched to any gene: 11. Germline CDR1 is SQVTM and CDR2 is ANQGSEA. CDR3 loop: CSVEDRRQGTITEAFF. CDR3 nucleotide sequence: TGCAGCGTTGAAGATCGGAGACAGGGAACGATCACTGAAGCTTTCTTT.

The V gene is TRBV4-2, the J gene TRBJ1-1; D is possibly TRBD1 (6 bases). CDR1 and CDR2 from the germline V gene are LGHNA and YNFKEQ. The CDR3 has 17 residues. V was cut by 1 base and J by 0 bases, with 15 bases left in between. CDR3 protein: CASSQVTGGGMNTEAFF. CDR3 DNA: TGTGCCAGCAGCCAAGTGACTGGGGGGGGCATGAACACTGAAGCTTTCTTT.

The J gene is TRBJ1-5, the V gene TRBV7-8; D uncertain. The CDR3 totals 12 residues. V lost 5 bases and J 6 bases, leaving 8 bases between the germline ends. Germline assignment: CDR1 SGHVS and CDR2 FQNEAQ. DNA of the CDR3: TGTGCCAGCAGCCAGTCCGGTCAGCCCCAGCATTTT. Its protein product is CASSQSGQPQHF.

In this sample, this clone turned up once. The chain is built from TRBV15 and TRBJ1-2, with TRBD1 matching over 9 bases. CDR3 length: 15 residues. V lost 5 bases and J lost 6; bases outside the gene matches: 10. Looked up from germline, CDR1 is LNHNV and CDR2 is YYDKDF (reference sequence). This CDR3 is CATSEWTGEGDGYTF. In DNA form, the CDR3 reads TGTGCCACCAGCGAATGGACAGGGGAGGGAGATGGCTACACCTTC.

The rearrangement links TRBV4-1 to TRBJ2-3, with 8 positions matching TRBD1. The CDR3 is 15 residues long. Germline V gene sequence: CDR1 MGHRA, CDR2 YSYEKL. Unmatched junction bases numbered 2, after V lost 3 bases and J lost 0 bases. This CDR3 reads CASSHRDRSTDTQYF. The CDR3 nucleotides are TGCGCCAGCAGCCACCGGGACAGGAGCACAGATACGCAGTATTTT.

V is TRBV6-6 and J is TRBJ2-5; 14 bases are a match to TRBD2. V gave up 5 bases and J gave up 9 bases; unmatched junction bases: 5. The germline V gene has CDR1 MNHNY and CDR2 SVGAGI (reference sequence). The CDR3 is 14 amino acids. This CDR3 is CASSPGLAGAAQYF. CDR3 sequence (DNA): TGTGCCAGCAGTCCGGGACTAGCGGGAGCTGCCCAGTACTTC.

This clone was seen only once. The V gene is TRBV15, the J gene TRBJ1-5; D gene uncertain. V dropped 0 bases and J dropped 4 bases, with 4 bases sitting between them. The CDR3 is 13 residues long. Germline loops: CDR1 LNHNV, CDR2 YYDKDF (reference sequence). CDR3 sequence (DNA): TGTGCCACCAGCAGAGAAGCAAATCAGCCCCAGCATTTT. Its translation: CATSREANQPQHF.

The V call is TRBV28, the J call TRBJ1-3, with D tentatively TRBD1 (5 bases). Trimming took off 3 bases at V and 5 bases at J, with 8 bases between the two ends. The germline V gene has CDR1 MDHEN and CDR2 SYDVKM. This CDR3 has 13 amino acids. CDR3 sequence: CASSLTARNTIYF. DNA for the CDR3: TGTGCCAGCAGTTTGACAGCGCGAAACACCATATATTTT. Together with reference TRBV28 and TRBJ1-3, the CDR3 gives the full variable domain: DVKVTQSSRYLVKRTGEKVFLECVQDMDHENMFWYRQDPGLGLRLIYFSYDVKMKEKGDIPEGYSVSREKKERFSLILESASTNQTSMYLCASSLTARNTIYFGEGSWLTVV.

V gene TRBV18 combines with J gene TRBJ1-3, with D possibly being TRBD1 (5 bases). Between the trimmed V and J ends, which lost 3 bases and 0 bases, there was a span of 18 bases. From germline, CDR1 is KGHSH and CDR2 LQKENI. The CDR3 consists of 18 residues. CDR3 DNA sequence: TGTGCCAGCTCACCCGGGGGAGGCACTTATTCCTCTGGAAACACCATATATTTT. This gives the protein CASSPGGGTYSSGNTIYF.

The chain employs TRBV5-1 and TRBJ2-2; D not resolved. This CDR3 contains 15 residues. Trimming took 0 bases from V and 6 from J, leaving 12 bases between them. Looked up from germline, CDR1 is SGHRS and CDR2 is YFSETQ. CDR3 bases: TGCGCCAGCAGCTTGGCCCCAGGTACGGCCGGGGAGCTGTTTTTT. Translating gives CASSLAPGTAGELFF. Together with reference TRBV5-1 and TRBJ2-2, the CDR3 gives the full variable domain: KAGVTQTPRYLIKTRGQQVTLSCSPISGHRSVSWYQQTPGQGLQFLFEYFSETQRNKGNFPGRFSGRQFSNSRSEMNVSTLELGDSALYLCASSLAPGTAGELFFGEGSRLTVL.

The V gene is TRBV5-5, the J gene TRBJ1-2; the match to TRBD1 covers 8 bases. V dropped 1 base and J dropped 4; count of bases not matched to a gene: 9. The CDR3 consists of 16 residues. The germline V gene encodes CDR1 SGHKS and CDR2 YYEKEE (reference sequence). In DNA, the CDR3 is TGTGCCAGCAGCTTGAGATCCGGGACAGGTGTCTATGGCTACACCTTC. It codes for CASSLRSGTGVYGYTF. Full variable domain (missing parts from reference TRBV5-5 and TRBJ1-2): DAGVTQSPTHLIKTRGQQVTLRCSPISGHKSVSWYQQVLGQGPQFIFQYYEKEERGRGNFPDRFSARQFPNYSSELNVNALLLGDSALYLCASSLRSGTGVYGYTFGSGTRLTVV.

Only a few counts were recorded for this clone. The chain carries TRBV27 and TRBJ2-1; 8 bases match TRBD2. The CDR3 length is 16 residues. CDR1 is MNHEY, CDR2 SMNVEV, per germline (reference sequence). With 6 bases clipped from V and 0 bases from J, the junction kept 7 bases outside the gene matches. The CDR3 loop is CASRLGLAGSYNEQFF. The CDR3 nucleotides are TGTGCCAGCAGACTGGGGCTAGCGGGCTCCTACAATGAGCAGTTCTTC.

The chain is built from TRBV7-2 and TRBJ2-5, with a weak D call TRBD1 (6 bases). Germline assignment: CDR1 SGHTA and CDR2 FQGNSA. The CDR3 has 16 amino acids. Trimming shortened V by 4 bases and J by 4 bases, and 19 bases separated the two germline ends. DNA for the CDR3: TGTGCCAGCAGCTCATACAGGGACGTCGATAGAGAGACCCAGTACTTC. Its protein is CASSSYRDVDRETQYF.